The 6 T cell receptor beta chains below come from one sample, sequenced in a study of blood T cell repertoires in COVID-19 (dated by TCRdb to 2020 to 2022). Library method: the immunoSEQ multiplex PCR assay. Drawn from immuneACCESS, this table holds only the in-frame rearrangements with V and J called that TCRdb kept. Clones are partly lost; checked studies trace under half to an unresolved V gene and leave the rest unexplained. This sample comprises roughly 31,000 clones, roughly nine tenths of them detected only once. The ten biggest clones cover roughly 15% of the sample. Sequencing input: peripheral blood. These receptor sequences come from a man of 80 years or more with acute or convalescent COVID-19.

The chain uses TRBV2 and TRBJ1-5, with 7 bases matching TRBD1. The CDR3 has 17 residues. The ends lost 6 bases at V and 0 bases at J; junction bases unmatched: 11. The germline V gene encodes CDR1 SNHLY and CDR2 FYNNEI. In nucleotides, the CDR3 is TGTGCCAGCAGAGCCGGGACAGCAATCAATAGCAATCAGCCCCAGCATTTT. Its translation is CASRAGTAINSNQPQHF.

This chain joins TRBV5-8 and TRBJ1-1, with TRBD1 identical over 9 bases. With 4 bases clipped from V and 13 bases from J, the junction kept 17 bases outside the gene matches. CDR3 length equals 15 residues. Per germline, CDR1 SGHTS and CDR2 YDEGEE. This chain's CDR3 is CASSATGTGTRLSFF. The DNA of the CDR3 is TGTGCCAGCAGCGCCACCGGGACAGGGACCCGTCTTAGTTTCTTT.

The genes are TRBV7-8 and TRBJ1-6, with D hard to call. CDR1 and CDR2 from the germline V gene are SGHVS and FQNEAQ. This CDR3 has 12 residues. V was clipped by 5 bases and J by 11 bases, with 10 bases between them. CDR3 sequence (DNA): TGTGCCAGCAGCCACGGGTCCACACCCCTCCACTTT. It translates to CASSHGSTPLHF.

The chain joins TRBV6-1 to TRBJ1-1, with unresolved D. There are 12 residues in the CDR3. The ends were cut back, 1 base at V and 10 bases at J, with 10 bases in the middle. Germline-derived CDR1 and CDR2 are MNHNS and SASEGT. The CDR3 loop reads CASSEGAVTAFF. In DNA form, the CDR3 reads TGTGCCAGCAGTGAAGGGGCAGTCACAGCTTTCTTT.

The rearrangement joins TRBV5-1 to TRBJ2-6; D might be TRBD1 (5 bases). Trimming took 7 bases from V and 4 from J, leaving 18 bases between them. CDR1 is SGHRS and CDR2 is YFSETQ in the germline V gene. There are 16 residues in the CDR3. The CDR3 reads CASRRTTLGGANVLTF. The CDR3 nucleotides are TGCGCCAGCCGCCGGACAACCCTAGGCGGGGCCAACGTCCTGACTTTC.

The V gene is TRBV20-1, the J gene TRBJ1-1; 10 bases line up with TRBD1. With 7 bases clipped from V and 8 bases from J, the junction kept 4 bases outside the gene matches. The CDR3 totals 11 residues. Germline V gene lookup returns CDR1 DFQATT and CDR2 SNEGSKA (reference sequence). This CDR3 reads CSGDRGQEAFF. The CDR3 nucleotides read TGCAGTGGCGACAGGGGGCAGGAAGCTTTCTTT.